The 29 T cell receptor beta chains below were found in one sample sequenced in a study of shared clonotypes between healthy human individuals. Some clones are missing from TCRdb's copy, which holds only in-frame ones; the method was immunoSEQ multiplex PCR. Here the sample spans about 2 million clones, roughly 96% being singletons. The specimen was naive CD4+ T cells sorted from blood. Specified subset: CD45RA+ positively selected. Source of these receptors: a young man in good health.

J is TRBJ2-7 and V is TRBV6-5; the D gene is possibly TRBD2 (6 bases). The germline gives CDR1 MNHEY, CDR2 SVGAGI. The CDR3 spans 15 residues. Trimming took 2 bases from V and 1 from J, leaving 12 bases between them. CDR3 protein: CASSYGAGRSYEQYF. The DNA for the CDR3 is TGTGCCAGCAGTTACGGGGCAGGGAGGTCCTACGAGCAGTACTTC.

The rearrangement uses TRBV5-4 and TRBJ2-1; the D is unclear. Trimming took 4 bases from V and 5 from J, leaving 7 bases between them. Per germline, CDR1 SGHNT and CDR2 YYREEE (reference sequence). CDR3 length: 12 amino acids. CDR3 in DNA: TGTGCCAGCAGCCCTATAAACAATGAGCAGTTCTTC. It specifies CASSPINNEQFF.

The chain recombines TRBV7-4 with TRBJ2-7; 9 nucleotides align to TRBD1. CDR1 is SGHVT and CDR2 is SQSDAQ in the germline V gene. The CDR3 totals 18 residues. V was clipped by 1 base and J by 3 bases; unmatched bases: 13. CDR3 region: CASSLGWTGDLVVYEQYF. Here the CDR3 DNA reads TGTGCCAGCAGCTTAGGTTGGACAGGGGATCTAGTCGTCTACGAGCAGTACTTC. The variable domain in full, with the rest retrieved from reference TRBV7-4 and TRBJ2-7, is GAGVSQSPRYKVAKRGRDVALRCDSISGHVTLYWYRQTLGQGSEVLTYSQSDAQRDKSGRPSGRFSAERPERSVSTLKIQRTEQGDSAVYLCASSLGWTGDLVVYEQYFGPGTRLTVT.

The rearrangement uses TRBV7-3 and TRBJ2-2; 11 positions match TRBD1. V lost 3 bases to trimming and J lost 6 bases; unmatched junction nucleotides: 9. The length of the CDR3 is 17 residues. Germline CDR1 is SGHTA and CDR2 is FQGTGA. CDR3 loop: CASSLYRDRGEAGELFF. CDR3 nucleotide sequence: TGTGCCAGCAGCTTGTATCGGGACAGGGGGGAAGCCGGGGAGCTGTTTTTT.

This clone was seen just once. The genes are TRBV18 and TRBJ2-7, with TRBD2 matching over 7 bases. The germline V gene encodes CDR1 KGHSH and CDR2 LQKENI. The CDR3 is 18 amino acids. V was clipped by 2 bases and J by 12 bases; unmatched bases: 25. The CDR3 nucleotides are TGTGCCAGCTCACCAAACCGGCCAGGCAGGCTAAGTCGGGAGGATCGGTACTTC. Its protein product is CASSPNRPGRLSREDRYF.

This chain links TRBV4-2 with TRBJ2-5; TRBD2 matches at 9 bases. Looked up from germline, CDR1 is LGHNA and CDR2 is YNFKEQ. This CDR3 has 16 amino acids. The V and J ends lost 4 bases and 2 bases, in that order; junction bases with no gene match: 8. The DNA for the CDR3 is TGTGCCAGCAGCCTCCCTGGGCTAGCGGGGCAAGAGACCCAGTACTTC. It specifies CASSLPGLAGQETQYF.

The chain combines TRBV27 with TRBJ1-1; D is uncertain. This CDR3 has 13 residues. V lost 2 bases and J lost 5, with 9 bases in between. CDR1 is MNHEY and CDR2 is SMNVEV in the germline V gene (reference sequence). This chain's CDR3 is CASSLRVGTEAFF. The CDR3, as DNA: TGTGCCAGCAGTTTAAGGGTGGGAACTGAAGCTTTCTTT.

The chain has TRBV9 and TRBJ1-6; D remains unclear. CDR3 length: 16 residues. CDR1 is SGDLS, CDR2 YYNGEE, per germline. The ends were cut back, 0 bases at V and 0 bases at J, with 7 bases in the middle. This CDR3 reads CASSVDRNSYNSPLHF. CDR3 DNA sequence: TGTGCCAGCAGCGTAGACCGAAACTCCTATAATTCACCCCTCCACTTT. The full variable domain, in which reference TRBV9 and TRBJ1-6 provide the parts outside the CDR3, is DSGVTQTPKHLITATGQRVTLRCSPRSGDLSVYWYQQSLDQGLQFLIQYYNGEERAKGNILERFSAQQFPDLHSELNLSSLELGDSALYFCASSVDRNSYNSPLHFGNGTRLTVT.

The chain joins TRBV18 to TRBJ2-6, with D unresolved. The CDR3 sequence is 15 residues long. The germline CDR1 and CDR2 sequences are KGHSH and LQKENI. The germline V and J ends were trimmed by 4 bases and 4 bases, with 11 bases remaining between them. Written as DNA, the CDR3 is TGTGCCAGCTCACAGGGCTCGGGCGGGGCCAACGTCCTGACTTTC. This encodes CASSQGSGGANVLTF.

The rearrangement joins TRBV30 to TRBJ2-7; maybe TRBD2 (5 bases). This CDR3 spans 13 amino acids. Looked up from germline, CDR1 is GTSNPN and CDR2 is SVGIG (reference sequence). V lost 1 base, J lost 6 bases, and 13 bases lay in between. CDR3 sequence reads: CAWSGGVEGEQYF. The CDR3 nucleotides are TGTGCCTGGAGTGGGGGAGTCGAGGGCGAGCAGTACTTC.

This sequence joins TRBV5-6 and TRBJ2-1; D is unclear. Germline CDR1 is SGHDT and CDR2 is YYEEEE. CDR3 length: 14 amino acids. V lost 1 base and J 6 bases, leaving 11 bases between the germline ends. Written as DNA, the CDR3 is TGTGCCAGCAGCTTGCCCCGCGTCGGCAATGAGCAGTTCTTC. This encodes CASSLPRVGNEQFF.

On this clone: A much more abundant neighbour one base away suggests this may be a read error. No conserved phenylalanine or tryptophan ends this CDR3, so it is likely a read error. V and J are TRBV30 and TRBJ1-3; 7 bases map to TRBD1. This CDR3 has 13 residues. Germline V gene lookup returns CDR1 GTSNPN and CDR2 SVGIG (reference sequence). V was clipped by 4 bases and J by 3 bases; unmatched bases: 3. CDR3 DNA sequence: TGTGCCTGGATGGGACAGTATGGAAACACCATATATCTT. It yields the protein CAWMGQYGNTIYL.

The rearrangement uses TRBV6-1 and TRBJ2-7; D possibly corresponds to TRBD1 (6 bases). Germline V gene lookup returns CDR1 MNHNS and CDR2 SASEGT. The CDR3 has 14 amino acids. The V end was cut by 1 base, the J end by 0 bases, with 7 bases between. The CDR3 sequence is CASSEGQVSYEQYF. The DNA of the CDR3 is TGTGCCAGCAGTGAAGGACAGGTCTCCTACGAGCAGTACTTC.

The sample holds one count of this clone. This chain connects TRBV4-3 to TRBJ2-1; TRBD1 or TRBD2 may be the D gene (5 bases each). The CDR3 runs 17 residues. Germline-derived CDR1 and CDR2 are LGHNA and YSLEER. The V end was cut by 4 bases, the J end by 0 bases, with 16 bases between. CDR3 DNA: TGCGCCAGCAGCCGGTCCACCTCAGGGAGCTCCTACAATGAGCAGTTCTTC. Translation: CASSRSTSGSSYNEQFF.

This chain connects TRBV19 to TRBJ1-6, with 10 bases identical to TRBD1. The CDR3 spans 17 residues. Germline CDR1 LNHDA, CDR2 SQIVND (reference sequence). Germline trimming cut 3 bases from V and 10 bases from J; bases unmatched to any gene: 12. The CDR3 is CASSMGTGASGRSPLHF. In nucleotides, the CDR3 is TGTGCCAGTAGTATGGGGACAGGGGCCTCCGGGCGATCACCCCTCCACTTT.

In regard to this clone: The same CDR3 arises from other DNA sequences in this sample as well. The V and J genes are TRBV9 and TRBJ2-5, with a weak D call TRBD1 (6 bases). The CDR3 is 13 residues long. The germline V gene encodes CDR1 SGDLS and CDR2 YYNGEE. The V end was cut by 0 bases, the J end by 4 bases, with 7 bases between. The CDR3: CASSVGGGETQYF. As DNA, the CDR3 is TGTGCCAGCAGCGTAGGAGGGGGAGAGACCCAGTACTTC.

CDR3 nucleotide sequence: TGTGCCTGGAGTCTGGGCCCAGAGACCCAGTACTTC. Its protein is CAWSLGPETQYF. This chain joins TRBV30 and TRBJ2-5; D is undetermined. Trimming stripped 2 bases from V and 4 bases from J, with 8 bases between. The length of the CDR3 is 12 residues. Germline CDR1 is GTSNPN and CDR2 is SVGIG (reference sequence).

The J gene is TRBJ1-5, the V gene TRBV12-5, with 11 bases matching TRBD1. V lost 5 bases, J lost 3 bases, and 6 bases stayed unmatched. This CDR3 spans 16 amino acids. CDR1 is LGHNT and CDR2 is FRNRAP in the germline V gene. The CDR3 spells CASGPMDRGLNQPQHF. The CDR3, as DNA: TGTGCTAGTGGTCCGATGGACAGGGGGCTCAATCAGCCCCAGCATTTT.

CDR3 sequence (DNA): TGTGCCAGCCGGATAGGGGGAATAGGCGAGCAGTACTTC. Protein: CASRIGGIGEQYF. This chain uses TRBV18 with TRBJ2-7, with D possibly TRBD1 on 6 matching bases. Germline V gene lookup returns CDR1 KGHSH and CDR2 LQKENI. The CDR3 is 13 amino acids. Trimming pared 8 bases from V and 6 bases from J, leaving 17 bases between.

On this clone: Other DNA sequences within the sample encode an identical CDR3. The CDR3 DNA reads TGTGCCAGCAGCGTAGGGGGCAGGGACACAGATACGCAGTATTTT. It specifies CASSVGGRDTDTQYF. This chain connects TRBV9 to TRBJ2-3, with D perhaps TRBD1 (5 bases). Germline V CDR1 and CDR2: SGDLS, YYNGEE. This CDR3 has 15 amino acids. The V end was cut by 0 bases, the J end by 2 bases, with 10 bases between.

The chain combines TRBV18 with TRBJ2-7; TRBD1 might be the D (6 bases). CDR1 KGHSH and CDR2 LQKENI come from the germline V gene. This CDR3 is 15 amino acids long. V was cut by 5 bases and J by 1 base, with 15 bases left in between. The CDR3 region is CASSAIGQGSYEQYF. The CDR3 nucleotides read TGTGCCAGCTCAGCCATCGGCCAGGGGTCCTACGAGCAGTACTTC. The full variable domain, rest sourced from reference TRBV18 and TRBJ2-7, is NAGVMQNPRHLVRRRGQEARLRCSPMKGHSHVYWYRQLPEEGLKFMVYLQKENIIDESGMPKERFSAEFPKEGPSILRIQQVVRGDSAAYFCASSAIGQGSYEQYFGPGTRLTVT.

Turning to this clone: One junction end does not reproduce the germline sequence, and a read error may be involved. V gene TRBV7-8 combines with J gene TRBJ2-3, with 7 bases that match TRBD2. The CDR3 loop spans 17 amino acids. The germline CDR1 and CDR2 sequences are SGHVS and FQNEAQ. The CDR3 sequence: CASSVAPGSGGTDTQYF. The CDR3 DNA reads as TGTGCCAGCAGCGTAGCTCCCGGGAGCGGGGGCACAGATACGCAGTATTTT.

The chain is built from TRBV4-1 and TRBJ2-7; D is undetermined. V was clipped by 2 bases and J by 0 bases, with 14 bases between them. The CDR3 consists of 16 residues. Germline assignment: CDR1 MGHRA and CDR2 YSYEKL. The CDR3 here is CASSQNYRTDSYEQYF. Here the CDR3 DNA reads TGCGCCAGCAGCCAAAACTACCGGACCGACTCCTACGAGCAGTACTTC.

The rearrangement joins TRBV5-6 to TRBJ2-2; D uncertain. Germline loops: CDR1 SGHDT, CDR2 YYEEEE. The CDR3 extends over 15 amino acids. V was clipped by 3 bases and J by 5 bases, with 14 bases between them. Written as DNA, the CDR3 is TGTGCCAGCAGCTCCGATTCCGGCGGAACCGGGGAGCTGTTTTTT. It codes for CASSSDSGGTGELFF.

The V and J genes are TRBV10-3 and TRBJ1-1; D not resolved. Between the trimmed V and J ends, which lost 9 bases and 0 bases, there was a span of 14 bases. Germline V lookup: CDR1 ENHRY, CDR2 SYGVKD. CDR3 size: 14 residues. The CDR3, as DNA: TGTGCCATTTCGCGGAGCAGCCTGAACACTGAAGCTTTCTTT. The encoded protein is CAISRSSLNTEAFF.

This clone was seen a handful of times. Other DNA sequences in this sample translate to the same CDR3. This chain uses TRBV6-5 with TRBJ1-5; D gene ambiguous. This CDR3 comprises 10 residues. The germline gives CDR1 MNHEY, CDR2 SVGAGI. The CDR3 DNA reads as TGTGCTTCAGGAGAGCAGCCCCAGCATTTT. Protein sequence: CASGEQPQHF.

V is TRBV6-5 and J is TRBJ2-6, with D unresolved. The V and J ends lost 4 bases and 4 bases respectively, with 11 bases between them. This CDR3 comprises 15 residues. Germline CDR1 is MNHEY and CDR2 is SVGAGI. The CDR3 region has the DNA TGTGCCAGCAGTTCCTCCGATCTAGGGGCCAACGTCCTGACTTTC. Its translation: CASSSSDLGANVLTF.

The V gene is TRBV11-3, the J gene TRBJ2-3; 13 bases are a match to TRBD2. V lost 1 base to trimming and J lost 8 bases; unmatched junction nucleotides: 9. This CDR3 comprises 17 residues. The germline CDR1 and CDR2 sequences are SGHNT and YENEEA. The CDR3 sequence: CASSLGTSGGSVATQYF. DNA for the CDR3: TGTGCCAGCAGCTTAGGGACTAGCGGGGGAAGCGTGGCTACGCAGTATTTT. The complete variable domain, with remaining parts taken from reference TRBV11-3 and TRBJ2-3, reads EAGVVQSPRYKIIEKKQPVAFWCNPISGHNTLYWYLQNLGQGPELLIRYENEEAVDDSQLPKDRFSAERLKGVDSTLKIQPAELGDSAVYLCASSLGTSGGSVATQYFGPGTRLTVL.

The table lists this clone with a count of one. The chain employs TRBV2 and TRBJ2-3; 10 bases line up with TRBD2. This CDR3 has 14 residues. With 3 bases clipped from V and 5 bases from J, the junction kept 2 bases outside the gene matches. The germline gives CDR1 SNHLY, CDR2 FYNNEI. The CDR3 loop is CASSERTSGDTQYF. The DNA of the CDR3 is TGTGCCAGCAGTGAGCGGACTAGCGGAGATACGCAGTATTTT. The variable domain in full, completed from reference TRBV2 and TRBJ2-3, reads EPEVTQTPSHQVTQMGQEVILRCVPISNHLYFYWYRQILGQKVEFLVSFYNNEISEKSEIFDDQFSVERPDGSNFTLKIRSTKLEDSAMYFCASSERTSGDTQYFGPGTRLTVL.